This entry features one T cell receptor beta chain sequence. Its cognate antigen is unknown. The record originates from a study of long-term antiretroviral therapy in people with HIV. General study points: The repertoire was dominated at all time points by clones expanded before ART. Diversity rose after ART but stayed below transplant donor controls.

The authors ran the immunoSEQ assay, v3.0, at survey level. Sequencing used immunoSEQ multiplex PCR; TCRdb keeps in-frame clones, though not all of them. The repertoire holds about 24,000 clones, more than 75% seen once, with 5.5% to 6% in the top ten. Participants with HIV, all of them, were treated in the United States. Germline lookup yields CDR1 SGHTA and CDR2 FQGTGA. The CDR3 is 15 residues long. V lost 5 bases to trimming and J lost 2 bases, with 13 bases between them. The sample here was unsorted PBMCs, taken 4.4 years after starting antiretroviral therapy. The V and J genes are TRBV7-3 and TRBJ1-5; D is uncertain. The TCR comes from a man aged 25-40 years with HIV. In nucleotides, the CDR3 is TGTGCCAGCAGCGCGGACGGTCGCGGCAATCAGCCCCAGCATTTT. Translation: CASSADGRGNQPQHF.